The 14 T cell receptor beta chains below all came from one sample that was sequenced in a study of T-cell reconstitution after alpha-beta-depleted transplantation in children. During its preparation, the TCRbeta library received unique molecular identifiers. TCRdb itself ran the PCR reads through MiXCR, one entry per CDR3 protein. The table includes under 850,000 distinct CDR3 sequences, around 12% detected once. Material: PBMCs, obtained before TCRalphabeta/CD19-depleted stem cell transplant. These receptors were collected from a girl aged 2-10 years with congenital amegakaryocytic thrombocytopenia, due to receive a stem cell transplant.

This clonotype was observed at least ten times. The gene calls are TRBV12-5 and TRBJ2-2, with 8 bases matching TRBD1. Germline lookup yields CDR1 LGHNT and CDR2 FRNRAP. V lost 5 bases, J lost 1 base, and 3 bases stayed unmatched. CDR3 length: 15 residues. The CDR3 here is CASGGTGENTGELFF. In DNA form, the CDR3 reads TGTGCTAGTGGTGGGACAGGAGAGAACACCGGGGAGCTGTTTTTT.

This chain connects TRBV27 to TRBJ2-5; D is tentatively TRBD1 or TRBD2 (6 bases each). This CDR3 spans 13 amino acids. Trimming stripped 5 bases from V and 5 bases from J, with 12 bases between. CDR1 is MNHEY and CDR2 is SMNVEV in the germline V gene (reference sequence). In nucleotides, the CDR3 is TGTGCCAGCAGTCCGGGGGCGCCGGAGACCCAGTACTTC. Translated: CASSPGAPETQYF.

The CDR3 coding sequence is TGTGCCAGCAGCTTAGTTGGGCAGGGGGCGGCTGAAGCTTTCTTT. It specifies CASSLVGQGAAEAFF. V and J are TRBV7-6 and TRBJ1-1; TRBD1 matches 8 bases. The CDR3 runs to 15 residues. The V gene end was trimmed by 1 base and the J gene end by 6 bases; junction bases not matched to a gene: 7. Germline V gives CDR1 SGHVS, CDR2 FNYEAQ.

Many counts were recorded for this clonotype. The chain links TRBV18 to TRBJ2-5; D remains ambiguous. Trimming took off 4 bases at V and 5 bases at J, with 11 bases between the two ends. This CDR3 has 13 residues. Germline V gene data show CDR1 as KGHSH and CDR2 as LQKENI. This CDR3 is CASSLPDRETQYF. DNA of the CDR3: TGTGCCAGCTCACTCCCGGATCGGGAGACCCAGTACTTC.

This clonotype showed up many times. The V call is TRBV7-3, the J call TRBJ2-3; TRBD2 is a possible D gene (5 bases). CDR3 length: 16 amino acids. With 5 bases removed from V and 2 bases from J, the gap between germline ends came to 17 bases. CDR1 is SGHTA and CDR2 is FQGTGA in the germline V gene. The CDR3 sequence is CASSPTPGWDTDTQYF. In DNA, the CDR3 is TGTGCCAGCAGCCCAACCCCGGGGTGGGACACAGATACGCAGTATTTT.

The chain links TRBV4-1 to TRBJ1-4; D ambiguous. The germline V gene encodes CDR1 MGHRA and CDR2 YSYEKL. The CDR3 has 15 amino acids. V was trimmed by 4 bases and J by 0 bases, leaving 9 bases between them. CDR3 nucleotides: TGCGCCAGCAGCCCTATGTTAGCAACTAATGAAAAACTGTTTTTT. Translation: CASSPMLATNEKLFF.

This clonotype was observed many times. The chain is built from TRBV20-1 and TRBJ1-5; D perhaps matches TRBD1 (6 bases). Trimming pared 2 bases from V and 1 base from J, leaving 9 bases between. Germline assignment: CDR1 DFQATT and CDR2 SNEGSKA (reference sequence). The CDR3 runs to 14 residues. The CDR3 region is CSARIRGSNQPQHF. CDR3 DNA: TGCAGTGCTAGAATCAGGGGAAGCAATCAGCCCCAGCATTTT.

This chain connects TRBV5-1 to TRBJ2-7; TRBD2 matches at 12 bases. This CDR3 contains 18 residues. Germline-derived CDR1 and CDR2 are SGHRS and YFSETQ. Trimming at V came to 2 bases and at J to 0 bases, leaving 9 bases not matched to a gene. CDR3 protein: CASSFRTSGIGVSYEQYF. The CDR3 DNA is TGCGCCAGCAGCTTTAGGACTAGCGGGATTGGGGTCTCCTACGAGCAGTACTTC.

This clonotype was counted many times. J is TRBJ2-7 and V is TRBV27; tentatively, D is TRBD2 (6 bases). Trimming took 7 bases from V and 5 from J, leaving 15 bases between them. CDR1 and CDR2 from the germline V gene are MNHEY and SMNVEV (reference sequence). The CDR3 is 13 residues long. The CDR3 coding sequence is TGTGCCAGCACCCGGGCAGCGGGTAACGAGCAGTACTTC. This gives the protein CASTRAAGNEQYF.

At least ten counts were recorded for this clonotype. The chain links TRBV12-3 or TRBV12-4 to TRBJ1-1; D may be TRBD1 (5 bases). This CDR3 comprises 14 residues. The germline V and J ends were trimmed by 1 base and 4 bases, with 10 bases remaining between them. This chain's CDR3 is CASSLGAGLTEAFF. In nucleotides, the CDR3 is TGTGCCAGCAGTTTAGGCGCAGGGCTCACTGAAGCTTTCTTT.

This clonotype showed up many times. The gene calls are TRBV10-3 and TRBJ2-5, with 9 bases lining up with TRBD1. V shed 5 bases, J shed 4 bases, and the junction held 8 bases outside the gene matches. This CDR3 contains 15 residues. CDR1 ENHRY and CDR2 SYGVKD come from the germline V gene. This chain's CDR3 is CAISSGTGSPETQYF. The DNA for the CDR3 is TGTGCCATCAGTTCCGGGACAGGGTCTCCAGAGACCCAGTACTTC.

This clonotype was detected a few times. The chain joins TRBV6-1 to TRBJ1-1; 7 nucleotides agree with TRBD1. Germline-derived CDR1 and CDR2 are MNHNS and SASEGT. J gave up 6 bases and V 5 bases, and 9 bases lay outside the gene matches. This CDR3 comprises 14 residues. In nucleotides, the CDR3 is TGTGCCAGCAGTCTTAACAGGGGCCCCTCTGAAGCTTTCTTT. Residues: CASSLNRGPSEAFF.

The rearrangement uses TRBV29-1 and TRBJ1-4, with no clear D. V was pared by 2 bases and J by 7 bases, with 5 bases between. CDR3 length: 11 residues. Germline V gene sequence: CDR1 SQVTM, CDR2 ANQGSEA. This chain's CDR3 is CSVETGEKLFF. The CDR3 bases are TGCAGCGTTGAAACGGGTGAAAAACTGTTTTTT.

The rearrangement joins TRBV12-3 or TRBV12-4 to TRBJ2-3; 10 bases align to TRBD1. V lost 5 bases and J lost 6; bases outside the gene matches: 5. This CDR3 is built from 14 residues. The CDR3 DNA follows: TGTGCCAGCAGTCTTTCGGGACAGGGGGATACGCAGTATTTT. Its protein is CASSLSGQGDTQYF.